The 21 T cell receptor beta chains presented below share a single source sample, sequenced in a study of blood T cell repertoires in COVID-19. TCRdb keeps only in-frame clones here, not all; method: immunoSEQ multiplex PCR. The profile shows some 200,000 clones, approximately 85% of them singletons. The material sequenced was peripheral blood. The receptors come from a woman in her 70s with COVID-19, enrolled during active disease.

The V gene is TRBV7-3, the J gene TRBJ2-1, with 12 bases identical to TRBD1. V was clipped by 1 base and J by 7 bases; unmatched bases: 2. There are 15 residues in the CDR3. Germline-derived CDR1 and CDR2 are SGHTA and FQGTGA. CDR3 loop: CASSLMGQGANEQFF. CDR3 bases: TGTGCCAGCAGCTTAATGGGACAGGGGGCGAATGAGCAGTTCTTC.

The chain couples TRBV18 to TRBJ2-1; the D is unclear. Germline assignment: CDR1 KGHSH and CDR2 LQKENI. The V end lost 2 bases, the J end lost 2 bases, and 13 bases lay between the germline ends. This CDR3 is built from 16 residues. CDR3: CASSPAPLATYNEQFF. DNA for the CDR3: TGTGCCAGCTCACCAGCGCCCTTAGCAACCTACAATGAGCAGTTCTTC.

This clone was observed once. The chain carries TRBV5-6 and TRBJ2-5, with 7 positions matching TRBD1. The trim removed 4 bases at V and 1 base at J, leaving 10 bases unmatched. The germline V gene encodes CDR1 SGHDT and CDR2 YYEEEE. CDR3 length: 16 amino acids. The CDR3 is CASSALGRQGQETQYF. CDR3 nucleotides: TGTGCCAGCAGCGCTCTAGGGAGACAGGGCCAAGAGACCCAGTACTTC.

The V gene is TRBV24-1, the J gene TRBJ2-3; 7 bases match TRBD1. The CDR3 is 16 amino acids. From germline, CDR1 is KGHDR and CDR2 SFDVKD. The J segment lost 9 bases and the V segment lost 1 base, leaving 12 bases of the junction unmatched. The CDR3 sequence: CATSDFSLGDSSTQYF. CDR3 coding DNA: TGTGCCACCAGTGATTTCAGTTTAGGGGACAGTTCCACGCAGTATTTT.

The chain is built from TRBV7-2 and TRBJ1-5, with 8 bases identical to TRBD1. V lost 3 bases to trimming and J lost 7 bases; unmatched junction nucleotides: 8. Germline CDR1 and CDR2: SGHTA and FQGNSA. The CDR3 extends over 15 amino acids. CDR3 region: CASSFYTGGGQPQHF. CDR3 DNA sequence: TGTGCCAGCAGCTTCTATACAGGGGGTGGGCAGCCCCAGCATTTT.

The chain's CDR3 is CASSLYQGLQETQYF. The CDR3 coding sequence is TGTGCCAGCAGCCTATATCAGGGACTTCAAGAGACCCAGTACTTC. The V call is TRBV2, the J call TRBJ2-5; D perhaps matches TRBD2 (6 bases). CDR1 and CDR2 (germline): SNHLY, FYNNEI. The CDR3 is made up of 15 amino acids. With 6 bases removed from V and 2 bases from J, the gap between germline ends came to 16 bases.

The V and J genes are TRBV19 and TRBJ2-3; 7 bases line up with TRBD1. Per germline, CDR1 LNHDA and CDR2 SQIVND (reference sequence). V shed 6 bases and J 6 bases; nucleotides not matched to a gene: 15. The CDR3 is 16 amino acids. The CDR3 bases are TGTGCCAGTAGGGCCAGCGAGGGGGCCCCATGGGATACGCAGTATTTT. Its translation: CASRASEGAPWDTQYF. Variable domain in full (rest from reference TRBV19 and TRBJ2-3): DGGITQSPKYLFRKEGQNVTLSCEQNLNHDAMYWYRQDPGQGLRLIYYSQIVNDFQKGDIAEGYSVSREKKESFPLTVTSAQKNPTAFYLCASRASEGAPWDTQYFGPGTRLTVL.

Only one count was recorded for this clone. The genes are TRBV5-1 and TRBJ2-5, with 8 bases fitting TRBD2. The CDR3 consists of 14 residues. Trimming took 0 bases from V and 4 from J; bases not matched to a gene: 2. Looked up from germline, CDR1 is SGHRS and CDR2 is YFSETQ. CDR3 nucleotides: TGCGCCAGCAGCTTGGCCACTAGCGGAGAGACCCAGTACTTC. Residues: CASSLATSGETQYF.

This clone was recorded a few times. V is TRBV24-1 and J is TRBJ2-1; 7 positions agree with TRBD2. V shed 4 bases and J 7 bases; nucleotides not matched to a gene: 6. The CDR3 sequence is 14 residues long. Germline lookup yields CDR1 KGHDR and CDR2 SFDVKD. DNA for the CDR3: TGTGCCACCAGTGACTACCGGGGGGAAAATGAGCAGTTCTTC. The encoded protein is CATSDYRGENEQFF.

The chain carries TRBV14 and TRBJ2-5; TRBD2 matches at 8 bases. Germline values: CDR1 SGHDN, CDR2 FVKESK. CDR3 size: 19 residues. V was pared by 0 bases and J by 5 bases, with 17 bases of the junction left unmatched. In DNA, the CDR3 is TGTGCCAGCAGCCAAGATCGCGCGCGAGCGGGGGCGTCGAGGGAGACCCAGTACTTC. It yields the protein CASSQDRARAGASRETQYF.

The V and J genes are TRBV11-3 and TRBJ2-7; TRBD1 matches at 8 bases. The CDR3 spans 13 residues. Germline V gene lookup returns CDR1 SGHNT and CDR2 YENEEA. V gave up 5 bases and J gave up 4 bases; unmatched junction bases: 4. The DNA for the CDR3 is TGTGCCAGCAGCCAAGGACAGGGTTACGAGCAGTACTTC. It codes for CASSQGQGYEQYF. Filled out from reference TRBV11-3 and TRBJ2-7, the complete variable domain reads EAGVVQSPRYKIIEKKQPVAFWCNPISGHNTLYWYLQNLGQGPELLIRYENEEAVDDSQLPKDRFSAERLKGVDSTLKIQPAELGDSAVYLCASSQGQGYEQYFGPGTRLTVT.

This clone occurred many times. The chain carries TRBV28 and TRBJ1-2; no firm D call. The germline V gene encodes CDR1 MDHEN and CDR2 SYDVKM. V lost 9 bases and J lost 8, with 7 bases in between. The CDR3 loop spans 9 amino acids. The CDR3 protein is CASGAGYTF. In nucleotides, the CDR3 is TGTGCCAGTGGAGCGGGCTACACCTTC.

The V gene is TRBV5-1, the J gene TRBJ2-5; 14 nucleotides match TRBD2. This CDR3 contains 15 residues. CDR1 and CDR2 from the germline V gene are SGHRS and YFSETQ. Unmatched junction bases numbered 3, after V lost 2 bases and J lost 6 bases. CDR3 loop: CASSLGTSGSQTQYF. As DNA, the CDR3 is TGCGCCAGCAGCTTAGGGACTAGCGGGAGTCAGACCCAGTACTTC.

This chain joins TRBV24-1 and TRBJ2-1; D is unclear. Trimming removed 2 bases from V and 1 base from J, with 11 bases in between. This CDR3 contains 16 residues. The V gene's germline CDR1 is KGHDR and CDR2 SFDVKD. CDR3 sequence: CATSDSRLESYNEQFF. In nucleotides, the CDR3 is TGTGCCACCAGTGATTCTCGACTCGAATCCTACAATGAGCAGTTCTTC.

The gene calls are TRBV29-1 and TRBJ2-2, with 7 nucleotides matching TRBD2. This CDR3 region has 17 residues. Trimming took 5 bases from V and 5 from J; bases not matched to a gene: 17. From germline, CDR1 is SQVTM and CDR2 ANQGSEA. As DNA, the CDR3 is TGCAGCGTTCCAAGAGATAGGGGAGGGAGTGAAACCGGGGAGCTGTTTTTT. Translation gives CSVPRDRGGSETGELFF.

This rearrangement joins TRBV5-6 to TRBJ2-4; 7 nucleotides agree with TRBD2. Germline assignment: CDR1 SGHDT and CDR2 YYEEEE. V shed 2 bases and J 2 bases; nucleotides not matched to a gene: 7. This CDR3 is built from 16 residues. The CDR3 loop reads CASSFEAGVSKNIQYF. CDR3 coding DNA: TGTGCCAGCAGCTTTGAGGCGGGAGTGTCCAAAAACATTCAGTACTTC.

The CDR3 is CASSNRGDTEAFF. Here the CDR3 DNA reads TGTGCCAGCAGCAACAGGGGGGACACTGAAGCTTTCTTT. V and J are TRBV7-9 and TRBJ1-1, with 8 bases that match TRBD1. The CDR3 consists of 13 residues. Trimming cost V 5 bases and J 3 bases; bases outside gene matches: 2. Germline lookup yields CDR1 SEHNR and CDR2 FQNEAQ (reference sequence).

The chain links TRBV24-1 to TRBJ2-1; tentative D call: TRBD2 (7 bases). CDR1 and CDR2 from the germline V gene are KGHDR and SFDVKD. CDR3 length: 16 amino acids. Trimming left V 3 bases short and J 9 bases short, with 20 bases between. CDR3: CATSDGGDILSSEQFF. The CDR3 bases are TGTGCCACCAGTGATGGGGGGGACATTCTTTCCAGTGAGCAGTTCTTC.

The chain is built from TRBV24-1 and TRBJ1-5; maybe TRBD1 (5 bases). The CDR3 consists of 16 residues. The V gene lost 4 bases and the J gene lost 4 bases, with 16 bases spanning the gap. Germline CDR1 KGHDR, CDR2 SFDVKD. CDR3 DNA: TGTGCCACCAGTGACGGGGGGAGGGCAGCGAATCAGCCCCAGCATTTT. Translation gives CATSDGGRAANQPQHF.

This clone came up once. The chain couples TRBV15 to TRBJ2-7, with 7 nucleotides matching TRBD2. The V gene's germline CDR1 is LNHNV and CDR2 YYDKDF (reference sequence). CDR3 length: 16 amino acids. The V and J ends lost 0 bases and 4 bases, in that order; junction bases with no gene match: 9. CDR3 sequence (DNA): TGTGCCACCAGCAGAGATAGGAGGGAGGGCAGTTACGAGCAGTACTTC. Residues: CATSRDRREGSYEQYF.

V gene TRBV15 combines with J gene TRBJ1-2; D gene ambiguous. The germline CDR1 and CDR2 sequences are LNHNV and YYDKDF (reference sequence). The CDR3 spans 14 residues. The ends were cut back, 5 bases at V and 2 bases at J, with 12 bases in the middle. CDR3 protein: CATSALTVNYGYTF. DNA for the CDR3: TGTGCCACCAGCGCCCTAACAGTAAACTATGGCTACACCTTC.